This T cell receptor (beta chain) was observed in a study of blood T cells in healthy people across ages. Whole-study findings and limits: Unsorted PBMC input precluded a conclusive naive versus antigen-experienced comparison. With age, beta diversity per million T cells declined roughly linearly, significantly by approximately 40. Diversity was higher, and naive CD4+ cells more numerous, in long-lived donors than in aged donors. Investigators viewed diversity estimates from one million T cells as underestimates, the study reported.

Germline V gives CDR1 SQVTM, CDR2 ANQGSEA. This CDR3 region has 13 residues. The trim removed 6 bases at V and 1 base at J, leaving 3 bases unmatched. A sample-barcoded 5' primer and a J-beta primer mix were used in a second PCR of roughly 6 to 11 cycles. Using its own MiXCR run on the 5' RACE reads, TCRdb lists one record per CDR3 protein. Of fewer than 2 million distinct CDR3 sequences in the sample, roughly 43% are singletons; the top ten hold approximately 22%. Remarks on this clonotype: Its cognate antigen is unknown.

This receptor was identified in a human donor in good health. The chain has TRBV29-1 and TRBJ2-4; 7 bases match TRBD2. The sequencing input was blood. The CDR3 here is CSVLGGAKNIQYF. CDR3 nucleotides: TGCAGCGTCCTCGGGGGGGCCAAAAACATTCAGTACTTC.